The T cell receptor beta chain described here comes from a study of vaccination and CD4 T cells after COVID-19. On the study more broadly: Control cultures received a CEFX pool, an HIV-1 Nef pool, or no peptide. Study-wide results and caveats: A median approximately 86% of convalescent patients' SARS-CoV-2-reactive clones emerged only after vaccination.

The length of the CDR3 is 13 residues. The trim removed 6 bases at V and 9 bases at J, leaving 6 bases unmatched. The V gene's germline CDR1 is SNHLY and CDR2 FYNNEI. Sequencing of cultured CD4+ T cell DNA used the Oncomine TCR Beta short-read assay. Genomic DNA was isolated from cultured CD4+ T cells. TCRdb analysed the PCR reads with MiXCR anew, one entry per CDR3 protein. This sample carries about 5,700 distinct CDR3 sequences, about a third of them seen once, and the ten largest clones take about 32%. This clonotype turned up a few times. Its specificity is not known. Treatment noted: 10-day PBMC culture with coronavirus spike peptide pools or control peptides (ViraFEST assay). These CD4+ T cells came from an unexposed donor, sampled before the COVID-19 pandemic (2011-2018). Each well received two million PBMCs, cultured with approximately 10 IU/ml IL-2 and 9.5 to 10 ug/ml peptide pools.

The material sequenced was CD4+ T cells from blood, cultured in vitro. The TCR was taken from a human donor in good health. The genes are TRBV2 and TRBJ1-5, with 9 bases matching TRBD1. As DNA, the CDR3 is TGTGCCAGCAGGGGACAGGGCTTATGGCCCCAGCATTTT. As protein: CASRGQGLWPQHF.